What follows are 4 T cell receptor beta chains derived from one specimen sequenced in a study of blood T cells in healthy people across ages. The authors ran a second PCR of 7 to 11 cycles using a sample-barcoded 5' primer and a J-beta primer mix. TCRdb passed the 5' RACE reads through MiXCR, listing each CDR3 protein once. The sample records 2 million or so distinct CDR3 sequences, about 50% being singletons. Material for sequencing was blood. Source of these receptors: a middle-aged woman in good health.

The chain links TRBV6-1 to TRBJ2-3; weak D call: TRBD2 (5 bases). The CDR3 covers 14 residues. V lost 7 bases and J lost 5, with 16 bases in between. The germline gives CDR1 MNHNS, CDR2 SASEGT. The CDR3 loop is CASIESGIGDTQYF. The DNA of the CDR3 is TGTGCCAGCATTGAGTCGGGAATAGGAGATACGCAGTATTTT.

To note about this clonotype: A clone one base away is much larger, so this may be a read error. The chain combines TRBV29-1 with TRBJ2-7; TRBD2 matches 11 bases. Germline V gene lookup returns CDR1 SQVTM and CDR2 ANQGSEA. The V gene end was trimmed by 5 bases and the J gene end by 2 bases; junction bases not matched to a gene: 5. The CDR3 has 14 amino acids. In nucleotides, the CDR3 is TGCAGCGTTAAAGGGACTAGCGGTCCCTACGAGCAGTACTTC. Encoded protein: CSVKGTSGPYEQYF.

The chain recombines TRBV19 with TRBJ2-7; 11 positions agree with TRBD1. Germline trimming cut 3 bases from V and 3 bases from J; bases unmatched to any gene: 1. Germline V gene data show CDR1 as LNHDA and CDR2 as SQIVND (reference sequence). The CDR3 has 14 residues. For the CDR3, the DNA is TGTGCCAGTAGTATGGGGACAGGGGGCTACGAGCAGTACTTC. Translating it yields CASSMGTGGYEQYF.

This chain uses TRBV6-1 with TRBJ2-3; D remains unclear. Germline V CDR1 and CDR2: MNHNS, SASEGT. The CDR3 totals 15 residues. Trimming stripped 3 bases from V and 5 bases from J, with 15 bases between. CDR3 loop: CASSELVSPRDTQYF. In nucleotides, the CDR3 is TGTGCCAGCAGTGAGTTGGTCAGCCCGAGAGATACGCAGTATTTT.